This TCR beta chain was obtained from a study of cytomegalovirus exposure and HLA in healthy donors. Primers included in the PCR were 60 Vbeta and 13 Jbeta primers. TCRdb's copy holds only in-frame clones and misses some; the assay was immunoSEQ multiplex PCR. The sample lists about 200,000 clones, approximately 80% seen once, with around 0.2% in the top ten. The CDR3 loop spans 14 amino acids. In germline, CDR1 is SGDLS, CDR2 YYNGEE. The V segment lost 6 bases and the J segment 2 bases; nucleotides outside the gene matches: 5. The source is a girl aged 2-9 years in good health and CMV-seronegative. The V and J genes are TRBV9 and TRBJ2-5, with 9 bases identical to TRBD1. Sequences were obtained from PBMCs. The CDR3 sequence is CASTRDREQETQYF. CDR3 bases: TGTGCCAGCACCCGGGACAGGGAACAAGAGACCCAGTACTTC.